This T cell receptor beta chain stems from a study of brain T cells in children with intractable seizures. J lost 0 bases, V lost 5 bases, and 6 bases had no gene match. The CDR3 is 15 residues long. Germline V lookup: CDR1 SGHVS, CDR2 FQNEAQ. The method was immunoSEQ multiplex PCR; TCRdb's version includes in-frame clones alone and lacks a portion of them. The sample gives about 350,000 clones, 93% of which show up once; roughly 6% is in the top ten. Described time point: blood from clinic visit 5 months post-surgery; TSC patient then seizure free. The V and J genes are TRBV7-8 and TRBJ2-7; TRBD1 matches at 8 bases. This TCR derives from a boy younger than two with tuberous sclerosis and intractable seizures. Sequences were derived from peripheral blood, sampled more than 4 months after surgery. CDR3: CASSPGQAHSYEQYF. The CDR3 DNA reads as TGTGCCAGCAGCCCGGGACAGGCTCACTCCTACGAGCAGTACTTC.